A selection of T cell receptor beta chains follows, all from one sample in a study of T cells in Graves' hyperthyroidism and ophthalmopathy. TCRdb re-derived calls from the multiplex PCR reads in MiXCR, one entry per CDR3 protein. The data hold 300,000 to 350,000 distinct CDR3 sequences, with 15% to 20% observed a single time. Sequenced material: blood. The receptors stem from a woman aged 45-65 years with Graves' hyperthyroidism. CDR3s include the opening cysteine and the closing phenylalanine or tryptophan. The D gene is left open where the match is weak. Only part of the rows carry a size: once, few, many, or a class if the clone is expanded.

v_gene,abundance,j_gene,d_gene,CDR3aa,CDR3nt
TRBV12-3/TRBV12-4,NA,TRBJ1-6,NA,CASSPLTDGPPLHF,TGTGCCAGCAGTCCGCTAACTGACGGTCCTCCCCTCCACTTT
TRBV11-2,NA,TRBJ2-3,TRBD2,CASSREGLFTDTQYF,TGTGCCAGCAGCCGGGAGGGCCTATTCACAGATACGCAGTATTTT
TRBV5-1,NA,TRBJ2-1,NA,CASSLWSAPRGTYNEQFF,TGCGCCAGCAGCTTATGGTCCGCGCCGAGGGGGACTTACAATGAGCAGTTCTTC
TRBV3-1,many,TRBJ1-3,NA,CASSLGAISGNTIYF,TGTGCCAGCAGCCTCGGGGCGATCTCTGGAAACACCATATATTTT
TRBV28,many,TRBJ2-3,TRBD2,CASSLGILAGGTDTQYF,TGTGCCAGCAGTTTGGGGATACTAGCGGGCGGCACAGATACGCAGTATTTT
TRBV5-1,many,TRBJ1-1,NA,CASRGGGTEAFF,TGCGCCAGCCGCGGAGGGGGCACTGAAGCTTTCTTT
TRBV10-3,NA,TRBJ2-7,NA,CAISESVTRRYEQYF,TGTGCCATCAGTGAGTCGGTCACCCGGAGGTACGAGCAGTACTTC
TRBV12-3/TRBV12-4,many,TRBJ1-6,TRBD1,CASSPGQGGNSPLHF,TGTGCCAGCAGCCCTGGACAGGGAGGTAATTCACCCCTCCACTTT
TRBV6-5,NA,TRBJ1-5,TRBD1,CASSYDQGGQPQHF,TGTGCCAGCAGTTATGATCAGGGGGGTCAGCCCCAGCATTTT
TRBV9,few,TRBJ2-3,TRBD2,CASSVGSSGELTDTQYF,TGTGCCAGCAGCGTAGGCTCTAGCGGGGAACTCACAGATACGCAGTATTTT
TRBV20-1,few,TRBJ1-1,NA,CSARATQGVGTEAFF,TGCAGTGCTAGAGCAACGCAGGGTGTGGGCACTGAAGCTTTCTTT
TRBV7-3,few,TRBJ2-5,NA,CASSLYAGTYSQETQYF,TGTGCCAGCAGCTTATACGCGGGAACCTACTCCCAAGAGACCCAGTACTTC
TRBV20-1,NA,TRBJ2-1,TRBD2,CSAPTSGGSWNEQFF,TGCAGTGCCCCTACTAGCGGGGGGTCTTGGAATGAGCAGTTCTTC
TRBV24-1,NA,TRBJ2-1,TRBD1,CATSDPSGDRDYEQFF,TGTGCCACCAGTGATCCCTCGGGGGACAGGGACTATGAGCAGTTCTTC
TRBV6-1,NA,TRBJ1-3,NA,CAARGVAGNTIYF,TGTGCCGCCCGGGGTGTTGCTGGAAACACCATATATTTT
TRBV19,NA,TRBJ2-4,NA,CASTPGGAKNIQYF,TGTGCCAGTACTCCAGGGGGGGCCAAAAACATTCAGTACTTC
TRBV18,NA,TRBJ2-7,NA,CASSPGAGVGEQYF,TGTGCCAGCTCACCAGGCGCAGGGGTGGGCGAGCAGTACTTC
TRBV20-1,few,TRBJ2-1,NA,CSALRAGGNEQFF,TGCAGTGCCCTACGCGCAGGGGGGAATGAGCAGTTCTTC
TRBV28,NA,TRBJ2-1,NA,CASSFPTVDEQFF,TGTGCCAGCAGTTTTCCGACGGTGGATGAGCAGTTCTTC
TRBV5-1,many,TRBJ2-7,TRBD1,CASSPGQGVHEQYF,TGCGCCAGCAGCCCGGGACAGGGTGTCCACGAGCAGTACTTC
TRBV10-2,few,TRBJ2-3,TRBD2,CASSYSGGDYTQYF,TGCGCCAGCAGCTATAGCGGGGGGGATTATACGCAGTATTTT
TRBV20-1,NA,TRBJ2-7,NA,CSASDSARDEQYF,TGCAGTGCGAGCGACTCGGCCAGGGACGAGCAGTACTTC
TRBV7-3,many,TRBJ2-5,TRBD2,CASSLSAGGPSETQYF,TGTGCCAGCAGCTTATCCGCGGGAGGGCCGTCAGAGACCCAGTACTTC
TRBV3-1,few,TRBJ2-1,NA,CASSQGFLRGRTYNEQFF,TGTGCCAGCAGCCAAGGGTTTCTCCGGGGGCGTACCTACAATGAGCAGTTCTTC
TRBV7-9,once,TRBJ2-3,NA,CASSSDNLGDTQYF,TGTGCCAGCAGCTCGGACAACTTGGGAGATACGCAGTATTTT
TRBV3-1,many,TRBJ1-3,NA,CASSRDSLSGNTIYF,TGTGCCAGCAGCCGCGACTCTCTCTCTGGAAACACCATATATTTT
TRBV9,NA,TRBJ2-3,NA,CASSVGGRVGTDTQYF,TGTGCCAGCAGCGTAGGGGGAAGGGTCGGCACAGATACGCAGTATTTT
TRBV7-8,many,TRBJ2-1,TRBD2,CASSRAGAYNEQFF,TGTGCCAGCAGTCGGGCGGGGGCCTACAATGAGCAGTTCTTC
TRBV18,few,TRBJ1-4,NA,CASSPRPEEKLFF,TGTGCCAGCTCACCACGCCCAGAGGAAAAACTGTTTTTT
TRBV12-3/TRBV12-4,many,TRBJ2-3,NA,CASSLGGAKGTQYF,TGTGCCAGCAGCCTGGGTGGGGCCAAGGGGACGCAGTATTTT
TRBV2,NA,TRBJ2-3,NA,CASSEMLQADTQYF,TGTGCCAGCAGTGAAATGCTCCAGGCAGATACGCAGTATTTT
TRBV6-2/TRBV6-3,NA,TRBJ1-1,TRBD1,CASSTNQGGVTEAFF,TGTGCCAGCAGTACAAATCAGGGGGGTGTCACTGAAGCTTTCTTT
TRBV30,few,TRBJ1-4,NA,CAWSNTGLMDEKLFF,TGTGCCTGGAGCAACACGGGATTAATGGATGAAAAACTGTTTTTT
TRBV7-9,once,TRBJ2-3,TRBD2,CASSSPLAGGADTQYF,TGTGCCAGCAGCTCCCCTTTAGCGGGAGGCGCAGATACGCAGTATTTT
TRBV28,NA,TRBJ1-3,NA,CASSLTGYSGNTIYF,TGTGCCAGCAGCCTCACGGGGTACTCTGGAAACACCATATATTTT
TRBV30,many,TRBJ1-5,NA,CAWSVKTANQPQHF,TGTGCCTGGAGTGTAAAGACCGCAAATCAGCCCCAGCATTTT
TRBV9,few,TRBJ1-1,NA,CASSADGDTEAFF,TGTGCCAGCAGCGCGGACGGGGACACTGAAGCTTTCTTT
TRBV10-3,NA,TRBJ1-2,NA,CAIYGFPYGYTF,TGTGCCATCTACGGGTTTCCCTATGGCTACACCTTC
TRBV7-8,many,TRBJ2-1,TRBD2,CASREASGSNEQFF,TGTGCCAGCAGAGAGGCTAGCGGGAGCAATGAGCAGTTCTTC
TRBV11-2,many,TRBJ2-1,NA,CASSLGGSRYEQFF,TGTGCCAGCAGCTTAGGAGGGAGCCGCTATGAGCAGTTCTTC
TRBV6-6,few,TRBJ1-3,TRBD1,CASSYGTGGNTIYF,TGTGCCAGCAGTTACGGGACAGGCGGAAACACCATATATTTT
TRBV6-2/TRBV6-3,few,TRBJ2-7,NA,CASSYKGYEQYF,TGTGCCAGCAGTTACAAGGGTTACGAGCAGTACTTC
TRBV6-2/TRBV6-3,few,TRBJ2-7,NA,CASSSNPGTYEQYF,TGTGCCAGCAGTTCCAACCCCGGGACCTACGAGCAGTACTTC
TRBV28,many,TRBJ2-7,TRBD1,CASSRGQGSLPYEQYF,TGTGCCAGCAGTCGAGGACAGGGGTCCCTCCCCTACGAGCAGTACTTC
TRBV6-1,NA,TRBJ2-6,NA,CASSPRPSGANVLTF,TGTGCCAGCAGTCCCCGCCCCTCTGGGGCCAACGTCCTGACTTTC
TRBV11-2,many,TRBJ2-1,NA,CASSLGIGGEQFF,TGTGCCAGCAGCTTAGGCATCGGCGGCGAGCAGTTCTTC
TRBV4-1,few,TRBJ1-3,NA,CASSRLIDSAGGNTVYF,TGCGCCAGCAGCCGGCTTATCGACAGTGCGGGCGGAAACACCGTATATTTT
TRBV20-1,few,TRBJ1-2,NA,CSARSRVGVNYGYTF,TGCAGTGCTAGATCCCGGGTCGGAGTTAACTATGGCTACACCTTC
TRBV7-8,many,TRBJ1-2,TRBD1,CASSYWDRSGDGYTF,TGTGCCAGCAGCTACTGGGACAGGTCAGGGGATGGCTACACCTTC
TRBV2,NA,TRBJ1-5,TRBD1,CASRGDSGVLNQPQHF,TGTGCCAGCAGGGGGGACAGCGGGGTGTTGAATCAGCCCCAGCATTTT
TRBV5-1,many,TRBJ2-2,NA,CASSLASGTGELFF,TGCGCCAGCAGCTTGGCCTCGGGCACCGGGGAGCTGTTTTTT
TRBV7-8,few,TRBJ2-3,TRBD1,CASSSTGTGLNTQYF,TGTGCCAGCAGCAGCACCGGGACAGGGCTGAATACGCAGTATTTT
TRBV6-1,NA,TRBJ2-1,NA,CASTGEIYNEQFF,TGTGCCAGCACGGGGGAAATCTACAATGAGCAGTTCTTC